The clone carrying this T cell receptor beta chain was seen a few times. Its specificity is not known. The data derive from a study of vaccination and CD4 T cells after COVID-19. Study details: Median time from second vaccine dose to sampling was about 70 days (14 to 241).

An Oncomine TCR Beta short-read assay was used to sequence the DNA from cultured CD4+ T cells. From the PCR reads, TCRdb called clonotypes with MiXCR, one entry per CDR3 protein. The sample gives thousands of distinct CDR3 sequences, approximately 20% of which show up once; approximately 15% is in the top ten. Noted treatment: approximately 10-day PBMC culture with coronavirus spike peptide pools or control peptides (ViraFEST assay). Trimming took 7 bases from V and 7 from J, leaving 22 bases between them. This CDR3 is built from 15 residues. The chain carries TRBV12-3 or TRBV12-4 and TRBJ2-5; D is possibly TRBD1 or TRBD2 (5 bases each). This clonotype was obtained from a human donor who had recovered from COVID-19. Material: CD4+ T cells from blood, cultured in vitro. CDR3 bases: TGTGCCAGCACGGGTGGGACGCCGACCCACGGGACCCAGTACTTC. Translation: CASTGGTPTHGTQYF.